Here is one T cell receptor beta chain with its context. Its antigen is as yet unknown. The data stem from a study of shared clonotypes between healthy human individuals. The study, taken as a whole, reports: Non-shared clonotypes were found to have lower generation probabilities than the clonotypes that were shared by all four of the sorted-subset donors.

Trimming left V 9 bases short and J 5 bases short, with 10 bases between. Germline V lookup: CDR1 MDHEN, CDR2 SYDVKM. This CDR3 has 12 amino acids. Repertoires were generated with immunoSEQ multiplex PCR, while TCRdb's copy carries only in-frame clones and drops some. Altogether about 680,000 clones are present, about 92% being singletons, with the ten largest covering approximately 25%. Terminally differentiated effector memory CD45RA+ cells were left out of the naive CD8 fraction, which was CD45RO-negative and positively selected for CCR7. The sequence was obtained from a man under 40 in good health. The sequencing input was naive CD8+ T cells sorted from blood. The chain has TRBV28 and TRBJ2-2, with no clear D. CDR3 in amino acids: CASTFITGELFF. In DNA, the CDR3 is TGTGCCAGTACTTTTATAACCGGGGAGCTGTTTTTT. Combining the CDR3 with reference TRBV28 and TRBJ2-2 gives the whole variable domain DVKVTQSSRYLVKRTGEKVFLECVQDMDHENMFWYRQDPGLGLRLIYFSYDVKMKEKGDIPEGYSVSREKKERFSLILESASTNQTSMYLCASTFITGELFFGEGSRLTVL.